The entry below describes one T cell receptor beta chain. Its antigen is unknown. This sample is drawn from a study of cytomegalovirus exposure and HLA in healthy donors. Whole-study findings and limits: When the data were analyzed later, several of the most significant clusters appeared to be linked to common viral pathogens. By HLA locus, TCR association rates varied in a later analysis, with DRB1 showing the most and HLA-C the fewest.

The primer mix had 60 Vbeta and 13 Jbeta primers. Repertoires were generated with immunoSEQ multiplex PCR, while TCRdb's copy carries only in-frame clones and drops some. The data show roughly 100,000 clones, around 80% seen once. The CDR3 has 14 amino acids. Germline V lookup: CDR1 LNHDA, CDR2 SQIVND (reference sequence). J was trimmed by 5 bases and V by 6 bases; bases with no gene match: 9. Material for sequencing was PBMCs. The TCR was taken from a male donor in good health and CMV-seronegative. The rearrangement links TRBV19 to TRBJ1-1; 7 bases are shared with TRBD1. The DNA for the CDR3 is TGTGCCAGTAGCCCGGGACAGCCCTGGACTGAAGCTTTCTTT. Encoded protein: CASSPGQPWTEAFF.